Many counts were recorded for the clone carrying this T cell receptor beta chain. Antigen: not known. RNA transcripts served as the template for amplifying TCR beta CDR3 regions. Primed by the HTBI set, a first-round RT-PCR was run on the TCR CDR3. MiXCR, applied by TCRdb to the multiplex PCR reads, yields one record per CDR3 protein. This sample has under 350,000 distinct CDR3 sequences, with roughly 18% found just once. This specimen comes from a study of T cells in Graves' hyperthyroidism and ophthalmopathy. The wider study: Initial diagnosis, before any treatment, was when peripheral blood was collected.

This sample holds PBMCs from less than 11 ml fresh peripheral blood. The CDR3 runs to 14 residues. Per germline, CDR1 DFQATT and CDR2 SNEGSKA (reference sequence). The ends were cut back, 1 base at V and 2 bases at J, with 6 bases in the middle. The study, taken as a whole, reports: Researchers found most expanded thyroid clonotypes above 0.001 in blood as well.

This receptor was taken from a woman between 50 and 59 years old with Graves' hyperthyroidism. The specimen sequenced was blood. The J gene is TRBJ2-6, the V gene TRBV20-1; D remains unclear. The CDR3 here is CSARVFAGANVLTF. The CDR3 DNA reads TGCAGTGCTAGAGTGTTCGCTGGGGCCAACGTCCTGACTTTC.